The clone carrying this T cell receptor beta chain occurred a few times. What it recognizes is unknown. Germline CDR1 MNHNS, CDR2 SASEGT. The CDR3 has 14 amino acids. With 9 bases removed from V and 2 bases from J, the gap between germline ends came to 17 bases. This sample stems from a study of T-cell memory formation after mild COVID-19. Background on the study: Largely donor-specific TCR clusters were found.

TCRdb redid the calling of the 5' RACE reads with MiXCR, one entry per CDR3 protein. The data contain about 200,000 distinct CDR3 sequences, roughly 10% of them singletons. General study points: Mainly in CM and EM were contracting CD4+ clones; CD8+ were in EMRA. Clones that contracted from day 15 to 85 were balanced CD4/CD8, while later expanders leaned CD4+.

This TCR came from a man in his late teens or twenties who had mild COVID-19 (a few samples of this study predate the infection). Cell type and time point are not known. This chain connects TRBV6-1 to TRBJ2-7, with D unresolved. The sequencing input was PBMCs or a T cell subset sorted from them (not recorded which). This CDR3 reads CASFDPSQTYEQYF. As DNA, the CDR3 is TGTGCCAGTTTCGACCCGAGTCAAACCTACGAGCAGTACTTC.